One and the same sample provided the 24 T cell receptor beta chains below, sequenced in a study of blood T cell repertoires in COVID-19. The protocol was immunoSEQ multiplex PCR, while the TCRdb copy is restricted to in-frame clones and leaves out a portion. Of under 450,000 clones listed, 81% were seen once; the top ten hold 1.1%. Material: peripheral blood. The receptors shown here come from a human donor with acute or convalescent COVID-19. The donor label of this sample is uncertain.

The V gene is TRBV10-2, the J gene TRBJ2-7, with D perhaps TRBD1 (5 bases). Germline V gives CDR1 WSHSY, CDR2 SAAADI. The germline V and J ends were trimmed by 3 bases and 2 bases, with 14 bases remaining between them. The CDR3 runs to 15 residues. The CDR3 DNA sequence: TGCGCCAGCAGTGATATGAAAGGGGCCCCCTACGAGCAGTACTTC. Translating it yields CASSDMKGAPYEQYF.

This clone has only one observation. This chain links TRBV18 with TRBJ2-2, with a possible D match to TRBD2 (5 bases). The CDR3 consists of 16 residues. V was trimmed by 3 bases and J by 6 bases, leaving 17 bases between them. Germline V gene data show CDR1 as KGHSH and CDR2 as LQKENI. CDR3 in DNA: TGTGCCAGCTCACCCAGTCGCGCTGAGGGAGCCGGGGAGCTGTTTTTT. Its protein is CASSPSRAEGAGELFF. Complete variable domain (other parts from reference TRBV18 and TRBJ2-2): NAGVMQNPRHLVRRRGQEARLRCSPMKGHSHVYWYRQLPEEGLKFMVYLQKENIIDESGMPKERFSAEFPKEGPSILRIQQVVRGDSAAYFCASSPSRAEGAGELFFGEGSRLTVL.

The V gene is TRBV7-2, the J gene TRBJ2-3, with 9 bases fitting TRBD2. The V and J ends lost 2 bases and 4 bases, in that order; junction bases with no gene match: 4. The CDR3 has 15 amino acids. Germline V gene data show CDR1 as SGHTA and CDR2 as FQGNSA. The CDR3 DNA sequence: TGTGCCAGCAGCTTAATGGCGGGGGGGCCAGATACGCAGTATTTT. Its protein product is CASSLMAGGPDTQYF.

This clone was counted a few times. This chain joins TRBV27 and TRBJ1-1; 9 bases are a match to TRBD1. The CDR3 has 15 residues. Germline CDR1 is MNHEY and CDR2 is SMNVEV (reference sequence). V was pared by 6 bases and J by 0 bases, with 5 bases of the junction left unmatched. The CDR3, as DNA: TGTGCCAGCAGGATACAGGGGGCTATGAACACTGAAGCTTTCTTT. Its protein product is CASRIQGAMNTEAFF.

This clone has only a few counts. V usage is TRBV6-2 or TRBV6-3 and J usage is TRBJ2-7, with D perhaps matching TRBD1 (7 bases). V lost 5 bases and J 3 bases, leaving 14 bases between the germline ends. Germline lookup yields CDR1 MNHEY and CDR2 SVGEGT. The CDR3 length is 14 residues. Here the CDR3 DNA reads TGTGCCAGCAGTAATCGCAGGGGGGACTACGAGCAGTACTTC. This gives the protein CASSNRRGDYEQYF.

The rearrangement uses TRBV10-2 and TRBJ1-3, with 7 nucleotides matching TRBD1. Germline trimming cut 6 bases from V and 0 bases from J; bases unmatched to any gene: 14. This CDR3 is 18 amino acids long. Germline assignment: CDR1 WSHSY and CDR2 SAAADI. CDR3 loop: CASRPIPGQSYSGNTIYF. In nucleotides, the CDR3 is TGCGCCAGCAGACCCATTCCGGGACAGTCGTACTCTGGAAACACCATATATTTT.

The rearrangement joins TRBV4-1 to TRBJ1-4, with D possibly matching TRBD1 (5 bases). CDR1 MGHRA and CDR2 YSYEKL come from the germline V gene. CDR3 length equals 16 residues. Trimming cost V 6 bases and J 0 bases, with 14 bases left between them. The CDR3 region is CASRKGFPTTNEKLFF. Here the CDR3 DNA reads TGCGCCAGCAGAAAGGGGTTCCCCACAACTAATGAAAAACTGTTTTTT.

The rearrangement links TRBV19 to TRBJ1-2; D gene ambiguous. V was pared by 7 bases and J by 0 bases, with 9 bases between. The CDR3 extends over 13 amino acids. CDR1 is LNHDA and CDR2 is SQIVND in the germline V gene (reference sequence). The chain's CDR3 is CASNGPANYGYTF. CDR3 in DNA: TGTGCCAGTAATGGGCCAGCTAACTATGGCTACACCTTC.

The chain's CDR3 is CASSPTDISSGANVLTF. The CDR3 coding sequence is TGTGCCAGCAGTCCGACAGACATTTCCTCTGGGGCCAACGTCCTGACTTTC. This chain uses TRBV6-6 with TRBJ2-6, with a tentative D call TRBD1 (5 bases). CDR1 and CDR2 (germline): MNHNY, SVGAGI (reference sequence). Between the trimmed V and J ends, which lost 5 bases and 0 bases, there was a span of 14 bases. The CDR3 is 17 residues long.

The chain joins TRBV19 to TRBJ2-7; the match to TRBD1 covers 7 bases. Germline assignment: CDR1 LNHDA and CDR2 SQIVND (reference sequence). The CDR3 has 14 residues. The ends lost 8 bases at V and 1 base at J; junction bases unmatched: 8. The CDR3: CASGSGQRSYEQYF. CDR3 nucleotides: TGTGCCAGTGGCTCGGGACAGAGATCCTACGAGCAGTACTTC.

CDR3 loop: CASIPQGRSYGYTF. In DNA, the CDR3 is TGTGCCAGTATCCCTCAGGGTAGGAGTTATGGCTACACCTTC. The chain carries TRBV19 and TRBJ1-2; tentative D call: TRBD1 (5 bases). The V end lost 7 bases, the J end lost 5 bases, and 17 bases lay between the germline ends. The CDR3 length is 14 residues. Per the germline V gene, CDR1 is LNHDA and CDR2 is SQIVND (reference sequence).

This sequence joins TRBV9 and TRBJ2-3, with 7 bases that match TRBD2. With V trimmed by 4 bases and J by 2 bases, 7 bases remained unmatched. The length of the CDR3 is 15 residues. Germline CDR1 is SGDLS and CDR2 is YYNGEE. The CDR3 here is CASSLGLPATDTQYF. The CDR3 nucleotides are TGTGCCAGCAGCCTGGGACTACCCGCCACAGATACGCAGTATTTT.

The rearrangement uses TRBV2 and TRBJ2-1, with 11 bases identical to TRBD2. J gave up 2 bases and V 5 bases, and 2 bases lay outside the gene matches. Germline lookup yields CDR1 SNHLY and CDR2 FYNNEI. CDR3 length: 15 residues. CDR3 nucleotides: TGTGCCAGCAGTCTACTAGCGGGAGCCTACAATGAGCAGTTCTTC. Translated, it gives CASSLLAGAYNEQFF. The full variable domain, in which reference TRBV2 and TRBJ2-1 provide the parts outside the CDR3, is EPEVTQTPSHQVTQMGQEVILRCVPISNHLYFYWYRQILGQKVEFLVSFYNNEISEKSEIFDDQFSVERPDGSNFTLKIRSTKLEDSAMYFCASSLLAGAYNEQFFGPGTRLTVL.

This clone appeared a few times. The chain joins TRBV19 to TRBJ1-5, with 9 bases fitting TRBD1. The CDR3 is 16 residues long. Germline CDR1 reads LNHDA; CDR2 reads SQIVND (reference sequence). V trimming: 6 bases; J trimming: 2 bases; junction bases outside the gene matches: 8. The CDR3: CASRTSRDRGNQPQHF. DNA for the CDR3: TGTGCCAGTAGGACGTCCCGGGACAGGGGCAATCAGCCCCAGCATTTT.

The gene calls are TRBV19 and TRBJ1-5, with 7 positions matching TRBD1. Germline values: CDR1 LNHDA, CDR2 SQIVND (reference sequence). The CDR3 totals 14 residues. V lost 6 bases, J lost 2 bases, and 4 bases stayed unmatched. The CDR3 DNA reads TGTGCCAGTAGGCACAGGGGAGGCAATCAGCCCCAGCATTTT. Translated, it gives CASRHRGGNQPQHF.

V gene TRBV10-3 combines with J gene TRBJ2-7; 9 bases align to TRBD2. The CDR3 sequence is 15 residues long. The V gene's germline CDR1 is ENHRY and CDR2 SYGVKD. The trim removed 10 bases at V and 2 bases at J, leaving 12 bases unmatched. The CDR3 DNA reads TGTGCCACGGCGGGGGGGGCGGGGGGGCCCTACGAGCAGTACTTC. This sequence encodes CATAGGAGGPYEQYF.

The DNA of the CDR3 is TGTGCCAGCTCACCAGGTGGATTAGCGGGAGTCCACTACAATGAGCAGTTCTTC. Encoded protein: CASSPGGLAGVHYNEQFF. This sequence joins TRBV18 and TRBJ2-1; TRBD2 agrees at 9 bases. The trim removed 2 bases at V and 3 bases at J, leaving 11 bases unmatched. Germline CDR1 KGHSH, CDR2 LQKENI. CDR3 length equals 18 residues.

This chain uses TRBV5-5 with TRBJ1-4; the D gene is possibly TRBD1 (5 bases). Germline V gives CDR1 SGHKS, CDR2 YYEKEE (reference sequence). The V end lost 0 bases, the J end lost 0 bases, and 9 bases lay between the germline ends. This CDR3 region has 16 residues. The CDR3 here is CASSLDRTTTNEKLFF. CDR3 DNA sequence: TGTGCCAGCAGCTTGGACAGGACGACAACTAATGAAAAACTGTTTTTT.

V usage is TRBV5-1 and J usage is TRBJ2-5, with no clear D. Germline values: CDR1 SGHRS, CDR2 YFSETQ. Trimming cost V 0 bases and J 5 bases, with 11 bases left between them. CDR3 length: 14 residues. CDR3 bases: TGCGCCAGCAGCTTGGATGTGTTCCAGGAGACCCAGTACTTC. The encoded protein is CASSLDVFQETQYF.

This clone was seen a single time. CDR3 residues: CASSPTGGVNQPQHF. CDR3 nucleotide sequence: TGTGCCAGCTCACCAACGGGAGGGGTCAATCAGCCCCAGCATTTT. J is TRBJ1-5 and V is TRBV18; tentative D call: TRBD1 (5 bases). The germline V gene has CDR1 KGHSH and CDR2 LQKENI. This CDR3 is built from 15 residues. V lost 2 bases and J 3 bases, leaving 11 bases between the germline ends.

This chain joins TRBV5-1 and TRBJ1-4, with a tentative D call TRBD1 (5 bases). V was clipped by 4 bases and J by 0 bases, with 10 bases between them. CDR1 and CDR2 from the germline V gene are SGHRS and YFSETQ. CDR3 length: 15 amino acids. The CDR3 nucleotides read TGCGCCAGCAGCGCCGGGGGAACAACTAATGAAAAACTGTTTTTT. As protein: CASSAGGTTNEKLFF.

The chain uses TRBV12-5 and TRBJ2-3, with TRBD2 identical over 10 bases. Germline CDR1 is LGHNT and CDR2 is FRNRAP. The CDR3 is made up of 14 amino acids. The V segment lost 1 base and the J segment 13 bases; nucleotides outside the gene matches: 8. The CDR3 coding sequence is TGTGCTAGTGGTTTGGAACGACTAGCGGGTGAGAAGTATTTT. Amino acids: CASGLERLAGEKYF.

The chain combines TRBV19 with TRBJ2-7; 7 bases fit TRBD1. The germline V gene has CDR1 LNHDA and CDR2 SQIVND (reference sequence). V was clipped by 1 base and J by 2 bases; unmatched bases: 5. This CDR3 is 15 amino acids long. CDR3 region: CASSIAGTEPYEQYF. The CDR3 bases are TGTGCCAGTAGTATAGCAGGGACAGAACCCTACGAGCAGTACTTC.

The gene calls are TRBV6-5 and TRBJ1-6; no firm D call. The CDR3 is 14 residues long. Trimming cost V 5 bases and J 0 bases, with 5 bases left between them. In germline, CDR1 is MNHEY, CDR2 SVGAGI. CDR3: CASSQVSYNSPLHF. The DNA of the CDR3 is TGTGCCAGCAGTCAGGTCTCCTATAATTCACCCCTCCACTTT.